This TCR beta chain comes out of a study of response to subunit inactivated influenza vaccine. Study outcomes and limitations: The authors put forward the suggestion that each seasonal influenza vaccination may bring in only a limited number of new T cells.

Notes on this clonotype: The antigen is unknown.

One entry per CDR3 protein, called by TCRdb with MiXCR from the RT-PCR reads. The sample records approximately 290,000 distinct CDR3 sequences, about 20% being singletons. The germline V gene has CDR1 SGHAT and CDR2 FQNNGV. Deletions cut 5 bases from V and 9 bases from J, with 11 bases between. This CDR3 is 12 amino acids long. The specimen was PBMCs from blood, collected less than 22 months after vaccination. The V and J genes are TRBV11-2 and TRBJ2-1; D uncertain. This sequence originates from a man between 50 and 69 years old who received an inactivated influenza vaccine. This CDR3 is CASSPPLGEQFF. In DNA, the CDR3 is TGTGCCAGCAGCCCTCCTCTAGGTGAGCAGTTCTTC.